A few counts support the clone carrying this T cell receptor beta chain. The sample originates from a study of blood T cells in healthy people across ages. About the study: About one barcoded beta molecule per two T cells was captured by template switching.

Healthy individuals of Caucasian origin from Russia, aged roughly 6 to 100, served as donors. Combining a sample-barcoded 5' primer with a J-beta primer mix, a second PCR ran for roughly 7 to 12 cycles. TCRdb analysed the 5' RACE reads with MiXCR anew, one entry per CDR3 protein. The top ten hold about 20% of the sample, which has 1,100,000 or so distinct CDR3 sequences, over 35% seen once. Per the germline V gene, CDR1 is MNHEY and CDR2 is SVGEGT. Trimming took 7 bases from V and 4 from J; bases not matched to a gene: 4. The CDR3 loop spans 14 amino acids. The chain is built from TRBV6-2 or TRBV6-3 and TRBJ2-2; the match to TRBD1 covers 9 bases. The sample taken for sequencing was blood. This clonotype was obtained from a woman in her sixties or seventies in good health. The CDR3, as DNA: TGTGCCAGCATCCGGGACAGGGCCACCGGGGAGCTGTTTTTT. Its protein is CASIRDRATGELFF.